Listed here is a single T cell receptor beta chain. These data are taken from a study of blood T cell repertoires in COVID-19. Authors' processing steps: Counts of nucleated cells, estimated from reference gene primer amplification, were obtained. TCRdb's table, derived via immunoSEQ multiplex PCR, lists solely in-frame clones and lacks some. That table furnishes V, J and clone size, whereas the DNA furnished D and trimming. The sample comprises 250,000 to 300,000 clones, roughly 87% of which are singletons, and about 1% rests with the top ten. Clinical history reported by participants formed the basis on which cohorts were assigned. The germline V gene encodes CDR1 LGHDT and CDR2 YNNKEL (reference sequence). The CDR3 spans 20 residues. V lost 0 bases to trimming and J lost 1 base; unmatched junction nucleotides: 16.

The material sequenced was PBMCs or T cells enriched from blood (not recorded which). The sequence derives from a woman in her thirties who had recovered from COVID-19. The V and J genes are TRBV3-1 (or the pseudogene TRBV3-2) and TRBJ2-3; TRBD1 aligns across 7 bases. The CDR3 coding sequence is TGTGCCAGCAGCCAAGAGAGCAACAACAGGGGCGGTCCCCGCACAGATACGCAGTATTTT. Translating gives CASSQESNNRGGPRTDTQYF.